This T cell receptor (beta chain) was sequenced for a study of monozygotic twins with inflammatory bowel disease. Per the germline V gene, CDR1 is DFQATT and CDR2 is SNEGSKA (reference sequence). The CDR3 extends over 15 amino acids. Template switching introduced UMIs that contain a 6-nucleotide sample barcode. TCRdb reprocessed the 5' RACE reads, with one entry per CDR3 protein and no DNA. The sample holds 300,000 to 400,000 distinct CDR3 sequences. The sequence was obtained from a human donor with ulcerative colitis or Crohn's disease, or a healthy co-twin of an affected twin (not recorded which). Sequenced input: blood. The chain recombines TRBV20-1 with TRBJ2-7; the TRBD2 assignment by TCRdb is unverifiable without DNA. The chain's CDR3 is CSARDLREGLHEQYF.